This T cell receptor (beta chain) was identified during a study of T cell repertoires in cytomegalovirus infection. TCRdb used MiXCR to reprocess the reads, holding one entry per CDR3 protein. This table has nearly 70,000 distinct CDR3 sequences, approximately 22% appearing once. The CDR3 is made up of 13 amino acids. The germline CDR1 and CDR2 sequences are DFQATT and SNEGSKA (reference sequence). The V end lost 5 bases, the J end lost 2 bases, and 12 bases lay between the germline ends. A word on this clonotype: What it binds is not known.

Study results and caveats: Accumulated public TCR beta family frequency recognized individuals carrying CMV together with the relevant HLA.

This rearrangement joins TRBV20-1 to TRBJ2-5; the D gene is possibly TRBD1 (6 bases). This TCR was sampled from a human donor in good health (CMV status not recorded). Some clones in this sample may be carry-over from other donors' samples. The specimen sequenced was PBMCs, sequenced either directly or after in vitro stimulation (not recorded which). This chain's CDR3 is CSASGQKQETQYF. For the CDR3, the DNA is TGCAGTGCTTCGGGACAAAAGCAAGAGACCCAGTACTTC.